Detailed here is one T cell receptor (beta chain). This sample was included in a study of blood T cell repertoires in COVID-19. Study-wide context: Material from acute and convalescent COVID-19 was sourced from the United States, Italy and Spain. PBMCs, B-cell-depleted T cells, or T cells were the source of the cDNA or gDNA that made up the material.

In the authors' methods: Estimates of nucleated cell counts were drawn from the amplification of reference gene primers. Here immunoSEQ multiplex PCR was the method, and the copy in TCRdb shows in-frame clones only, minus some. The V and J calls and clone size come from that table; D and trimming were worked out from the DNA. Of approximately 90,000 clones listed, more than 75% were seen once; the top ten hold under 8%. This CDR3 has 12 amino acids. Germline loops: CDR1 LGHDT, CDR2 YNNKEL (reference sequence). Trimming cost V 1 base and J 10 bases, with 10 bases left between them. The sample consisted of peripheral blood. This clonotype was obtained from a human donor with acute or convalescent COVID-19. The donor label of this sample is uncertain. This rearrangement joins TRBV3-1 (or the pseudogene TRBV3-2) to TRBJ1-1; D is uncertain. The CDR3 DNA sequence: TGTGCCAGCAGCCAAGGCGGAATTGGAGCTTTCTTT. Translated, it gives CASSQGGIGAFF.